The 25 T cell receptor beta chains in this list originate from one sample, sequenced in a study of blood T cell repertoires in COVID-19. The method was immunoSEQ multiplex PCR; TCRdb's version includes in-frame clones alone and lacks a portion of them. The sample records more than 200,000 clones, approximately 82% being singletons. Sequencing was performed on peripheral blood. These receptors all stem from a woman aged 35 to 49 who had recovered from COVID-19.

The rearrangement joins TRBV3-1 (or the pseudogene TRBV3-2) to TRBJ1-1, with D possibly being TRBD1 (5 bases). Trimming cost V 0 bases and J 12 bases, with 11 bases left between them. CDR1 and CDR2 (germline): LGHDT, YNNKEL (reference sequence). The length of the CDR3 is 12 residues. DNA of the CDR3: TGTGCCAGCAGCCAAGAGGGGGGGTTGACTTTCTTT. Its protein product is CASSQEGGLTFF.

The CDR3 bases are TGTGCCAGCAGTTACTCGACTACCGGGACAGGGGTTCAGCCCCAGCATTTT. Translated: CASSYSTTGTGVQPQHF. The rearrangement joins TRBV6-2 or TRBV6-3 to TRBJ1-5; 10 bases align to TRBD1. The V gene's germline CDR1 is MNHEY and CDR2 SVGEGT. CDR3 size: 17 residues. V shed 0 bases and J 6 bases; nucleotides not matched to a gene: 8.

The gene calls are TRBV6-5 and TRBJ2-5; D not resolved. CDR1 is MNHEY and CDR2 is SVGAGI in the germline V gene. V lost 5 bases to trimming and J lost 4 bases, with 14 bases between them. The CDR3 spans 14 residues. The CDR3 region is CASSIFWFGETQYF. For the CDR3, the DNA is TGTGCCAGCAGTATTTTTTGGTTCGGAGAGACCCAGTACTTC.

The genes are TRBV11-1 and TRBJ2-3; maybe TRBD1 (5 bases). Germline CDR1 SGHAT, CDR2 FQDESV (reference sequence). The V end lost 2 bases, the J end lost 6 bases, and 15 bases lay between the germline ends. CDR3 length: 15 residues. In DNA form, the CDR3 reads TGTGCCAGCAGCTTATTACAGGCTAGGCGCGATACGCAGTATTTT. Translated: CASSLLQARRDTQYF.

This rearrangement joins TRBV7-2 to TRBJ2-1, with D maybe TRBD2 (6 bases). The V gene's germline CDR1 is SGHTA and CDR2 FQGNSA. Deletions cut 0 bases from V and 4 bases from J, with 10 bases between. The CDR3 consists of 15 residues. The CDR3 DNA reads TGTGCCAGCAGCTTAGCGCCGACTAGTTACAATGAGCAGTTCTTC. Amino acids: CASSLAPTSYNEQFF.

V gene TRBV25-1 combines with J gene TRBJ1-4, with unresolved D. CDR1 and CDR2 (germline): MGHDK, SYGVNS. V shed 6 bases and J shed 5 bases, with 4 bases lying between them. The CDR3 has 11 amino acids. The DNA for the CDR3 is TGTGCCAGCAGACAAAATGAAAAACTGTTTTTT. Protein: CASRQNEKLFF. Drawing the rest from reference TRBV25-1 and TRBJ1-4, the complete variable domain is EADIYQTPRYLVIGTGKKITLECSQTMGHDKMYWYQQDPGMELHLIHYSYGVNSTEKGDLSSESTVSRIRTEHFPLTLESARPSHTSQYLCASRQNEKLFFGSGTQLSVL.

This sequence joins TRBV13 and TRBJ2-1, with a tentative D call TRBD2 (7 bases). Germline loops: CDR1 PRHDT, CDR2 FYEKMQ (reference sequence). The CDR3 is made up of 15 amino acids. V gave up 0 bases and J gave up 7 bases, with 13 bases separating them. CDR3: CASSLGGGAINEQFF. CDR3 sequence (DNA): TGTGCCAGCAGCTTAGGAGGGGGGGCCATAAATGAGCAGTTCTTC.

The V call is TRBV28, the J call TRBJ2-1; 12 positions match TRBD2. Per germline, CDR1 MDHEN and CDR2 SYDVKM. The CDR3 length is 15 residues. V shed 2 bases and J 6 bases; nucleotides not matched to a gene: 2. Here the CDR3 DNA reads TGTGCCAGCAGTTTACTAGCGGGGGGGGCCAATGAGCAGTTCTTC. As protein: CASSLLAGGANEQFF. The full variable domain, rest sourced from reference TRBV28 and TRBJ2-1, is DVKVTQSSRYLVKRTGEKVFLECVQDMDHENMFWYRQDPGLGLRLIYFSYDVKMKEKGDIPEGYSVSREKKERFSLILESASTNQTSMYLCASSLLAGGANEQFFGPGTRLTVL.

The chain links TRBV6-2 or TRBV6-3 to TRBJ1-2, with 7 bases aligning to TRBD1. The junction had 6 bases not matched to a gene; V was cut back by 4 bases and J by 7 bases. The CDR3 contains 13 residues. CDR1 is MNHEY and CDR2 is SVGEGT in the germline V gene. The CDR3 here is CASSSTGPSGYTF. The CDR3 DNA is TGTGCCAGCAGTTCGACAGGGCCCTCTGGCTACACCTTC.

The chain has TRBV6-5 and TRBJ1-4, with a tentative D call TRBD1 (6 bases). V dropped 2 bases and J dropped 7 bases, with 14 bases sitting between them. This CDR3 spans 15 amino acids. CDR1 is MNHEY, CDR2 SVGAGI, per germline. The CDR3 DNA sequence: TGTGCCAGCAGTTACACGGACAGTCTCGGTGAAAAACTGTTTTTT. Its translation: CASSYTDSLGEKLFF.

The chain uses TRBV2 and TRBJ2-1; D may be TRBD2 (6 bases). This CDR3 region has 14 residues. V lost 4 bases and J lost 4, with 11 bases in between. Germline V gene data show CDR1 as SNHLY and CDR2 as FYNNEI. The CDR3, as DNA: TGTGCCAGCAGTGGACTAGTTAAGTACAATGAGCAGTTCTTC. Translated: CASSGLVKYNEQFF.

The chain couples TRBV27 to TRBJ1-2; 7 bases line up with TRBD1. In germline, CDR1 is MNHEY, CDR2 SMNVEV (reference sequence). The length of the CDR3 is 16 residues. The J segment lost 4 bases and the V segment lost 1 base, leaving 9 bases of the junction unmatched. In DNA, the CDR3 is TGTGCCAGCAGTTTATTCCCGGACAGGAAAAGCTATGGCTACACCTTC. Translating gives CASSLFPDRKSYGYTF.

The rearrangement joins TRBV5-4 to TRBJ2-5, with D possibly matching TRBD1 (6 bases). CDR1 is SGHNT, CDR2 YYREEE, per germline (reference sequence). The V gene lost 4 bases and the J gene lost 5 bases, with 15 bases spanning the gap. The CDR3 is made up of 14 amino acids. CDR3 nucleotides: TGTGCCAGCAGCCCGGGTGGGGGCGGGGAGACCCAGTACTTC. Protein: CASSPGGGGETQYF. Full variable domain (remainder filled in from reference TRBV5-4 and TRBJ2-5): ETGVTQSPTHLIKTRGQQVTLRCSSQSGHNTVSWYQQALGQGPQFIFQYYREEENGRGNFPPRFSGLQFPNYSSELNVNALELDDSALYLCASSPGGGGETQYFGPGTRLLVL.

This chain links TRBV7-2 with TRBJ2-5; TRBD2 matches at 7 bases. The CDR3 covers 13 residues. The V segment lost 5 bases and the J segment 5 bases; nucleotides outside the gene matches: 5. Germline V CDR1 and CDR2: SGHTA, FQGNSA. The CDR3 loop reads CASSPGLEETQYF. DNA of the CDR3: TGTGCCAGCAGCCCCGGACTAGAGGAGACCCAGTACTTC.

V usage is TRBV29-1 and J usage is TRBJ2-5; D is possibly TRBD2 (7 bases). Germline-derived CDR1 and CDR2 are SQVTM and ANQGSEA. There are 13 residues in the CDR3. V lost 2 bases to trimming and J lost 5 bases, with 12 bases between them. The CDR3 nucleotides are TGCAGCGTTGAATATGGGGGGGCGGAGACCCAGTACTTC. Its translation is CSVEYGGAETQYF.

The chain carries TRBV7-2 and TRBJ2-3; 7 bases fit TRBD2. The ends lost 0 bases at V and 0 bases at J; junction bases unmatched: 6. The CDR3 loop spans 17 amino acids. The germline V gene has CDR1 SGHTA and CDR2 FQGNSA. The CDR3 reads CASSLASGLPSTDTQYF. The CDR3 coding sequence is TGTGCCAGCAGCTTAGCGTCGGGACTACCTAGCACAGATACGCAGTATTTT.

The chain couples TRBV5-6 to TRBJ1-4, with D maybe TRBD1 (5 bases). Trimming cost V 1 base and J 8 bases, with 15 bases left between them. Germline V gene sequence: CDR1 SGHDT, CDR2 YYEEEE. The length of the CDR3 is 15 residues. CDR3 amino acids: CASSLKGSSIEKLFF. CDR3 bases: TGTGCCAGCAGCTTGAAGGGGTCGAGTATAGAAAAACTGTTTTTT.

This sequence joins TRBV19 and TRBJ1-2; 8 nucleotides align to TRBD1. Germline CDR1 and CDR2: LNHDA and SQIVND (reference sequence). V dropped 6 bases and J dropped 8; count of bases not matched to a gene: 5. The CDR3 has 12 residues. The chain's CDR3 is CASRIAGGGYTF. The CDR3 region has the DNA TGTGCCAGTAGGATCGCAGGGGGCGGCTACACCTTC.

This clone was observed once. J is TRBJ2-3 and V is TRBV10-3, with D perhaps TRBD2 (6 bases). CDR1 ENHRY and CDR2 SYGVKD come from the germline V gene. This CDR3 is 13 amino acids long. The V and J ends lost 6 bases and 2 bases respectively, with 9 bases between them. CDR3 coding DNA: TGTGCCATCAGGGGCGGGGTCACAGATACGCAGTATTTT. Its translation is CAIRGGVTDTQYF.

This chain links TRBV4-1 with TRBJ1-5; TRBD1 matches at 8 bases. The germline V gene has CDR1 MGHRA and CDR2 YSYEKL. With 2 bases clipped from V and 4 bases from J, the junction kept 4 bases outside the gene matches. The CDR3 has 15 amino acids. The chain's CDR3 is CASSQPDRGNQPQHF. The CDR3 coding sequence is TGCGCCAGCAGCCAACCTGACAGGGGAAATCAGCCCCAGCATTTT.

The rearrangement uses TRBV12-3 or TRBV12-4 and TRBJ1-3; D ambiguous. This CDR3 comprises 13 residues. V lost 2 bases to trimming and J lost 0 bases, with 2 bases between them. CDR3 sequence: CASSLHSGNTIYF. CDR3 sequence (DNA): TGTGCCAGCAGTTTACACTCTGGAAACACCATATATTTT.

The chain combines TRBV4-3 with TRBJ1-1, with D hard to call. V lost 0 bases and J lost 5, with 16 bases in between. This CDR3 spans 16 amino acids. The germline gives CDR1 LGHNA, CDR2 YSLEER. In DNA form, the CDR3 reads TGCGCCAGCAGCCAAGATCCCGTGTGGGAGGAAACTGAAGCTTTCTTT. Amino acid sequence: CASSQDPVWEETEAFF.

The rearrangement uses TRBV29-1 and TRBJ2-3; D unresolved. Between the trimmed V and J ends, which lost 3 bases and 2 bases, there was a span of 9 bases. Germline lookup yields CDR1 SQVTM and CDR2 ANQGSEA. The CDR3 covers 13 residues. The CDR3 reads CSVDRVNTDTQYF. As DNA, the CDR3 is TGCAGCGTTGACCGGGTGAACACAGATACGCAGTATTTT.

This clone showed up just once. The chain employs TRBV10-3 and TRBJ2-2; D unresolved. V lost 2 bases to trimming and J lost 6 bases, with 10 bases between them. There are 14 residues in the CDR3. CDR1 is ENHRY and CDR2 is SYGVKD in the germline V gene. CDR3 residues: CAISEGSGSGELFF. DNA for the CDR3: TGTGCCATCAGTGAGGGGTCGGGTTCCGGGGAGCTGTTTTTT.

V and J are TRBV23-1 and TRBJ2-3; TRBD2 matches at 10 bases. TRBV23-1 is an ORF for which the function is uncertain. V lost 0 bases, J lost 5 bases, and 5 bases stayed unmatched. This CDR3 comprises 16 residues. As DNA, the CDR3 is TGCGCCAGCAGTCAATCCGTCCTAGCGGGGGAAGATACGCAGTATTTT. Translation: CASSQSVLAGEDTQYF.